This T cell receptor (beta chain) came from a study of T cell responses to AZD1222 COVID-19 vaccine. Study conclusions and caveats: The peak T cell response came first, and repertoires were sampled only after it. Along spike, vaccine-associated CD4 TCRs were found throughout, with dominance at 160-218 and 743-854. A mostly white British donor set with more females was recruited, and clonal diversity was possibly underestimated. Among AZD1222 vaccinees, only five to seven were seropositive at baseline.

The V gene lost 5 bases and the J gene lost 3 bases, with 8 bases spanning the gap. The CDR3 covers 13 residues. A word on this clone: Its target is unknown.

Data came from immunoSEQ multiplex PCR; TCRdb stores just in-frame clones and leaves some out. This sample has 150,000 to 200,000 clones, with around 93% found just once. The chain carries TRBV12-3 or TRBV12-4 and TRBJ1-5, with no clear D. The source is an adult in good health. Sequencing was performed on peripheral blood, taken on day 0 of AZD1222 vaccination. Here the CDR3 DNA reads TGTGCCAGCAGTCAGGCAGCCAATCAGCCCCAGCATTTT. This translates into CASSQAANQPQHF.